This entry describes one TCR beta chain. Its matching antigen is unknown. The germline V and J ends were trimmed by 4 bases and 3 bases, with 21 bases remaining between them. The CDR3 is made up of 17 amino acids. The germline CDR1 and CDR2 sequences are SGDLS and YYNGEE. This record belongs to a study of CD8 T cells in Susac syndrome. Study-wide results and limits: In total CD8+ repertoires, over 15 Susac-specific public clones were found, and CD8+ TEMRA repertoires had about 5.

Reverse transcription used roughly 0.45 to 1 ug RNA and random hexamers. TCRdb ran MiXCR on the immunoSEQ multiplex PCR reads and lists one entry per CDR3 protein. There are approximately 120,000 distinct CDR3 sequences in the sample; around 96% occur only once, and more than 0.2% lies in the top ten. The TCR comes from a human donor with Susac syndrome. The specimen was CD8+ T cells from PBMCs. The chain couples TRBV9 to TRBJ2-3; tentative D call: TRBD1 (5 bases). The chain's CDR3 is CASSLPPGPGITDTQYF. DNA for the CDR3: TGTGCCAGCAGCCTCCCTCCCGGCCCAGGGATTACAGATACGCAGTATTTT. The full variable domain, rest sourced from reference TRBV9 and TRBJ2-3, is DSGVTQTPKHLITATGQRVTLRCSPRSGDLSVYWYQQSLDQGLQFLIQYYNGEERAKGNILERFSAQQFPDLHSELNLSSLELGDSALYFCASSLPPGPGITDTQYFGPGTRLTVL.